Below are 7 T cell receptor beta chains sequenced from a single sample in a study of vaccination effects on CD4 cells after COVID-19 (dated by TCRdb to between 2021 and 2023). In the ViraFEST assay, PBMC were stimulated with viral peptide pools, and antigen-specific CD4+ T cell clonotypes were then identified by expansion using TCR sequencing. After less than 13 days of culture, CD4+ T cells were isolated with the EasySep CD4+ T cell isolation kit. Two doses of either the BNT162b2 or the mRNA-1273 mRNA SARS-CoV-2 vaccine were administered to participants. To prepare the library, the immunoSEQ multiplex PCR assay was applied. Not all clones reach the TCRdb copy of this immuneACCESS table, which keeps in-frame sequences only. Checked studies attribute under half of the gap to unresolved V genes and leave the rest unexplained. Within this sample are 20,000 to 30,000 clones, with around four fifths of them counted one time only. The top ten constitute 23% of the sample.

Which antigens these TCRs recognize remains unknown. The sequenced sample was CD4+ T cells from PBMCs cultured with HCoV-NL63 spike peptides, obtained after COVID-19 vaccination. The intended sense of this specimen's cell subset or site label: HCoV-NL63 spike overlapping peptide pool stimulation. Receptors originate from a human donor who received a COVID-19 vaccine.

The chain combines TRBV4-3 with TRBJ2-4; no firm D call. Trimming pared 0 bases from V and 9 bases from J, leaving 9 bases between. From germline, CDR1 is LGHNA and CDR2 YSLEER. This CDR3 has 13 residues. This CDR3 is CASSQDRVSIQYF. In DNA, the CDR3 is TGCGCCAGCAGCCAAGACCGGGTTAGCATTCAGTACTTC.

This clone was observed a few times. The rearrangement uses TRBV3-1 (or the pseudogene TRBV3-2) and TRBJ1-6, with a weak D call TRBD1 (6 bases). This CDR3 contains 14 residues. V was trimmed by 1 base and J by 10 bases, leaving 11 bases between them. Germline CDR1 reads LGHDT; CDR2 reads YNNKEL (reference sequence). CDR3 protein: CASSQGGDNSPLHF. As DNA, the CDR3 is TGTGCCAGCAGCCAAGGTGGGGACAACTCACCCCTCCACTTT.

The chain carries TRBV19 and TRBJ2-1; possible D gene TRBD2, 6 bases. V lost 1 base, J lost 4 bases, and 14 bases lay in between. Germline CDR1 and CDR2: LNHDA and SQIVND (reference sequence). CDR3 length: 16 amino acids. The CDR3 region has the DNA TGTGCCAGTAGTATAGGGGGGTGGAGGGAGTACAATGAGCAGTTCTTC. Its translation is CASSIGGWREYNEQFF.

V is TRBV7-9 and J is TRBJ2-2; 9 bases align to TRBD1. The germline CDR1 and CDR2 sequences are SEHNR and FQNEAQ (reference sequence). CDR3 length: 15 residues. Trimming at V came to 1 base and at J to 7 bases, leaving 4 bases not matched to a gene. CDR3 in DNA: TGTGCCAGCAGCTTAGGGACAGGGGCCGGCGGGGAGCTGTTTTTT. Amino acids: CASSLGTGAGGELFF.

V and J are TRBV11-2 and TRBJ2-1, with 11 bases identical to TRBD2. Germline V gene data show CDR1 as SGHAT and CDR2 as FQNNGV. J gave up 9 bases and V 6 bases, and 10 bases lay outside the gene matches. The CDR3 extends over 15 amino acids. In DNA form, the CDR3 reads TGTGCCAGCAGTCCGTTGGGACTAGCGGCCGGTGAGCAGTTCTTC. Translated, it gives CASSPLGLAAGEQFF.

The chain joins TRBV3-1 (or the pseudogene TRBV3-2) to TRBJ1-2, with TRBD1 matching 10 bases. This CDR3 contains 14 residues. V was clipped by 4 bases and J by 9 bases; unmatched bases: 8. Germline-derived CDR1 and CDR2 are LGHDT and YNNKEL (reference sequence). This chain's CDR3 is CASSPTRGQGSYTF. In nucleotides, the CDR3 is TGTGCCAGCAGCCCGACCCGGGGACAGGGGAGCTACACCTTC.

The chain combines TRBV10-3 with TRBJ1-5, with D perhaps matching TRBD1 (5 bases). CDR1 ENHRY and CDR2 SYGVKD come from the germline V gene. V lost 7 bases to trimming and J lost 2 bases, with 9 bases between them. The CDR3 is made up of 13 amino acids. Here the CDR3 DNA reads TGTGCCATCATGCAGGGACGCAATCAGCCCCAGCATTTT. Amino acids: CAIMQGRNQPQHF.